The 23 T cell receptor beta chains below were found in one sample sequenced in a study of long-term antiretroviral therapy in people with HIV. The libraries were made with immunoSEQ v3.0 at survey level. TCRdb's copy holds only in-frame clones and misses some; the assay was immunoSEQ multiplex PCR. The data contain some 12,000 clones, roughly 80% of them seen just once; the ten biggest clones take up 13%. Sample: unsorted PBMCs, taken 1.2 years after starting antiretroviral therapy. The receptors derive from a man between 40 and 49 years old with HIV.

J is TRBJ1-1 and V is TRBV29-1; D uncertain. The ends were cut back, 2 bases at V and 3 bases at J, with 4 bases in the middle. This CDR3 region has 11 residues. Per the germline V gene, CDR1 is SQVTM and CDR2 is ANQGSEA. CDR3: CSVELYTEAFF. CDR3 nucleotides: TGCAGCGTTGAATTGTACACTGAAGCTTTCTTT.

The chain has TRBV14 and TRBJ2-7; 7 bases align to TRBD2. From germline, CDR1 is SGHDN and CDR2 FVKESK. Losses at the gene ends were 4 bases for V and 3 bases for J; bases not matched to a gene: 6. The CDR3 is 14 residues long. As DNA, the CDR3 is TGTGCCAGCAGCCCCCTGGGCGGGGGCTACGAGCAGTACTTC. Translation gives CASSPLGGGYEQYF.

This rearrangement joins TRBV6-6 to TRBJ1-1; no clear D. Germline CDR1 MNHNY, CDR2 SVGAGI (reference sequence). V was shortened by 8 bases and J by 0 bases, with 19 bases between the two germline ends. CDR3 length equals 16 residues. The CDR3 DNA reads as TGTGCCAGCCTGGACGGGAAAAGGCTAATGAACACTGAAGCTTTCTTT. Amino acids: CASLDGKRLMNTEAFF.

The V call is TRBV9, the J call TRBJ2-1; maybe TRBD2 (5 bases). Germline V lookup: CDR1 SGDLS, CDR2 YYNGEE. The CDR3 sequence is 15 residues long. V was pared by 0 bases and J by 4 bases, with 11 bases between. This CDR3 is CASSVGPSGYNEQFF. CDR3 DNA sequence: TGTGCCAGCAGCGTAGGTCCCAGCGGTTACAATGAGCAGTTCTTC.

This clone was detected a few times. The gene calls are TRBV5-1 and TRBJ2-7; 12 nucleotides agree with TRBD2. Trimming cost V 4 bases and J 4 bases; bases outside gene matches: 3. CDR1 and CDR2 from the germline V gene are SGHRS and YFSETQ. The length of the CDR3 is 14 residues. CDR3 amino acids: CASSKGLAGYEQYF. Written as DNA, the CDR3 is TGCGCCAGCAGCAAGGGACTAGCGGGTTACGAGCAGTACTTC.

This clone is medium-sized by share. This chain connects TRBV11-2 to TRBJ2-7, with 7 bases that match TRBD1. CDR3 size: 15 residues. The V and J ends lost 4 bases and 0 bases, in that order; junction bases with no gene match: 6. CDR1 and CDR2 from the germline V gene are SGHAT and FQNNGV. The DNA of the CDR3 is TGTGCCAGCAGCTCTAAAACAGGGGTCTCCTACGAGCAGTACTTC. Residues: CASSSKTGVSYEQYF.

The DNA for the CDR3 is TGTGCCAGCACCTCCATGACGGGGGTTATTTCCTACGAGCAGTACTTC. Its translation: CASTSMTGVISYEQYF. The chain carries TRBV28 and TRBJ2-7; D may be TRBD2 (6 bases). The CDR3 spans 16 residues. The V gene lost 7 bases and the J gene lost 1 base, with 20 bases spanning the gap. Germline V gene data show CDR1 as MDHEN and CDR2 as SYDVKM.

The chain employs TRBV30 and TRBJ1-4; 11 bases fit TRBD1. Trimming took 2 bases from V and 5 from J; bases not matched to a gene: 7. The CDR3 contains 16 residues. From germline, CDR1 is GTSNPN and CDR2 SVGIG (reference sequence). CDR3 sequence (DNA): TGTGCCTGGAGTTGGACAGGGGGCAGCTTAAATGAAAAACTGTTTTTT. This translates into CAWSWTGGSLNEKLFF.

This clone was seen more than once but under ten times. This chain links TRBV12-5 with TRBJ2-4; D unclear. In germline, CDR1 is LGHNT, CDR2 FRNRAP. The CDR3 has 11 residues. V was cut by 3 bases and J by 7 bases, with 4 bases left in between. In DNA, the CDR3 is TGTGCTAGTGGTTTCCTCAACATTCAGTACTTC. This gives the protein CASGFLNIQYF.

This chain joins TRBV9 and TRBJ1-4, with a possible D match to TRBD1 (5 bases). CDR3 length: 14 amino acids. CDR1 and CDR2 (germline): SGDLS, YYNGEE. Deletions cut 3 bases from V and 10 bases from J, with 16 bases between. CDR3 bases: TGTGCCAGCAGCGCGGGGGGGGTCAACGGAAAACTGTTTTTT. Its protein product is CASSAGGVNGKLFF.

This chain uses TRBV29-1 with TRBJ2-3, with D perhaps TRBD2 (5 bases). V gave up 3 bases and J gave up 5 bases, with 12 bases separating them. CDR1 SQVTM and CDR2 ANQGSEA come from the germline V gene. CDR3 length: 13 residues. The CDR3 DNA reads as TGCAGCGTTGATGGTAGCGTGGTAGATACGCAGTATTTT. Protein: CSVDGSVVDTQYF.

This clone showed up just once. The chain uses TRBV4-2 and TRBJ1-1; D unclear. Trimming left V 0 bases short and J 5 bases short, with 10 bases between. Germline CDR1 and CDR2: LGHNA and YNFKEQ. The CDR3 consists of 14 residues. This CDR3 is CASSQDWGGTEAFF. The CDR3 bases are TGTGCCAGCAGCCAAGACTGGGGAGGGACTGAAGCTTTCTTT.

The chain employs TRBV4-1 and TRBJ2-7; unclear D gene. This CDR3 comprises 14 residues. Trimming shortened V by 2 bases and J by 5 bases, and 13 bases separated the two germline ends. Per germline, CDR1 MGHRA and CDR2 YSYEKL. CDR3: CASSQLTRGDEQYF. The CDR3 nucleotides are TGCGCCAGCAGCCAACTTACCCGCGGCGACGAGCAGTACTTC.

The V gene is TRBV19, the J gene TRBJ1-3; D gene uncertain. The CDR3 consists of 14 residues. Trimming shortened V by 6 bases and J by 4 bases, and 13 bases separated the two germline ends. Germline V lookup: CDR1 LNHDA, CDR2 SQIVND (reference sequence). The CDR3 DNA follows: TGTGCCAGTAGAAAACGGAAGGACGGAAACACCATATATTTT. It yields the protein CASRKRKDGNTIYF.

The chain combines TRBV28 with TRBJ2-7; no clear D. The CDR3 contains 17 residues. The germline V gene encodes CDR1 MDHEN and CDR2 SYDVKM. V dropped 4 bases and J dropped 0 bases, with 19 bases sitting between them. CDR3 nucleotide sequence: TGTGCCAGCAGTTGGCCACCTTTTGAGGCGAGCTCCTACGAGCAGTACTTC. Translation gives CASSWPPFEASSYEQYF.

This clone was seen a few times. This chain uses TRBV6-5 with TRBJ1-2, with unresolved D. The V end was cut by 0 bases, the J end by 10 bases, with 12 bases between. Germline loops: CDR1 MNHEY, CDR2 SVGAGI. This CDR3 region has 13 residues. CDR3 protein: CASSYSDGSYYTF. In DNA form, the CDR3 reads TGTGCCAGCAGTTACTCGGATGGTAGTTACTACACCTTC.

The chain combines TRBV5-5 with TRBJ2-7; the D call may be TRBD1 or TRBD2 (5 bases each). The V end lost 5 bases, the J end lost 9 bases, and 15 bases lay between the germline ends. Germline lookup yields CDR1 SGHKS and CDR2 YYEKEE (reference sequence). The CDR3 spans 12 residues. CDR3 protein: CASSHGALPQYF. As DNA, the CDR3 is TGTGCCAGCAGTCACGGGGCTCTCCCGCAGTACTTC. Full variable domain (remainder filled in from reference TRBV5-5 and TRBJ2-7): DAGVTQSPTHLIKTRGQQVTLRCSPISGHKSVSWYQQVLGQGPQFIFQYYEKEERGRGNFPDRFSARQFPNYSSELNVNALLLGDSALYLCASSHGALPQYFGPGTRLTVT.

V is TRBV6-1 and J is TRBJ2-7; 14 nucleotides align to TRBD2. This CDR3 has 14 amino acids. Unmatched junction bases numbered 2, after V lost 7 bases and J lost 3 bases. Per the germline V gene, CDR1 is MNHNS and CDR2 is SASEGT. The CDR3 sequence: CASTGTSGGYEQYF. CDR3 nucleotide sequence: TGTGCCAGCACGGGGACTAGCGGGGGCTACGAGCAGTACTTC.

This clone was counted a single time. J is TRBJ2-5 and V is TRBV5-1; tentative D call: TRBD2 (6 bases). CDR3 length: 15 amino acids. V lost 4 bases and J 5 bases, leaving 18 bases between the germline ends. CDR1 and CDR2 (germline): SGHRS, YFSETQ. The DNA for the CDR3 is TGCGCCAGCAGCACTACCGGGGGAAGATCGGAGACCCAGTACTTC. As protein: CASSTTGGRSETQYF.

The chain links TRBV4-3 to TRBJ2-3; D is possibly TRBD1 (5 bases). Germline V gene lookup returns CDR1 LGHNA and CDR2 YSLEER. This CDR3 spans 16 amino acids. Trimming pared 1 base from V and 0 bases from J, leaving 11 bases between. The CDR3 nucleotides read TGCGCCAGCAGCCAAGGAGCAGGGTGGAGCACAGATACGCAGTATTTT. As protein: CASSQGAGWSTDTQYF.

V gene TRBV28 combines with J gene TRBJ1-2; D not certain. The germline gives CDR1 MDHEN, CDR2 SYDVKM. V gave up 2 bases and J gave up 6 bases, with 7 bases separating them. This CDR3 comprises 12 residues. In DNA form, the CDR3 reads TGTGCCAGCAGTTTACTGGGGAATGGCTACACCTTC. Translating it yields CASSLLGNGYTF.

This chain links TRBV2 with TRBJ1-6; 8 bases line up with TRBD1. This CDR3 spans 17 amino acids. Trimming took 4 bases from V and 0 from J; bases not matched to a gene: 5. Germline V gives CDR1 SNHLY, CDR2 FYNNEI. The CDR3 coding sequence is TGTGCCAGCAGTGTGGACAGGGCCAGCTCCTATAATTCACCCCTCCACTTT. Translation gives CASSVDRASSYNSPLHF. Full variable domain (rest looked up from reference TRBV2 and TRBJ1-6): EPEVTQTPSHQVTQMGQEVILRCVPISNHLYFYWYRQILGQKVEFLVSFYNNEISEKSEIFDDQFSVERPDGSNFTLKIRSTKLEDSAMYFCASSVDRASSYNSPLHFGNGTRLTVT.

The genes are TRBV5-6 and TRBJ1-4, with D uncertain. In germline, CDR1 is SGHDT, CDR2 YYEEEE. Trimming took 7 bases from V and 3 from J, leaving 10 bases between them. This CDR3 is built from 13 residues. CDR3 DNA sequence: TGTGCCAGCGGCGACACCTCTAATGAAAAACTGTTTTTT. Its translation is CASGDTSNEKLFF.